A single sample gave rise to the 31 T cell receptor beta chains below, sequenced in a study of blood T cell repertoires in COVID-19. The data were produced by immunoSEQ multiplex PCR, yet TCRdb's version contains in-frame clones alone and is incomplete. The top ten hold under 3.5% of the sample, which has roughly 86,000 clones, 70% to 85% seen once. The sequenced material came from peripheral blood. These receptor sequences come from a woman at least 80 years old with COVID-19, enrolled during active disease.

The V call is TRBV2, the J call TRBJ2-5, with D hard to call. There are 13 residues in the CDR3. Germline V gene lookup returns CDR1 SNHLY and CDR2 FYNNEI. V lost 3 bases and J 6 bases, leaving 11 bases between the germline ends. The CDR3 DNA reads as TGTGCCAGCAGTGACGGAGCCGCGAAGACCCAGTACTTC. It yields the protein CASSDGAAKTQYF.

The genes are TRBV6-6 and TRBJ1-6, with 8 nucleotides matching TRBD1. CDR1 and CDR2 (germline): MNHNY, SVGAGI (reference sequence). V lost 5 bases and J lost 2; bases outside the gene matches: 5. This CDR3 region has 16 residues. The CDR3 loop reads CASSRQGLTYNSPLHF. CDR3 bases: TGTGCCAGCAGTCGACAGGGGTTGACCTATAATTCACCCCTCCACTTT.

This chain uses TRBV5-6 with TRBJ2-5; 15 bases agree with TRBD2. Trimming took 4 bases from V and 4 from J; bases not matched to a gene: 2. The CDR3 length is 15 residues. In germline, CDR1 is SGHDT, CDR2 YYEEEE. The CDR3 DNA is TGTGCCAGCAGCGTGGGACTAGCGGGGGGAGAGACCCAGTACTTC. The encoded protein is CASSVGLAGGETQYF.

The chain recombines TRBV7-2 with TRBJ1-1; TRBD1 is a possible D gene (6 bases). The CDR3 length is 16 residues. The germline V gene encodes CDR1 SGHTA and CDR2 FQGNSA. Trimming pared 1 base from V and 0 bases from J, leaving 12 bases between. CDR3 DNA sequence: TGTGCCAGCAGCTTAGATGCAGGGGTGCTGAACACTGAAGCTTTCTTT. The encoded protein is CASSLDAGVLNTEAFF.

CDR3 nucleotide sequence: TGTGCCAGCAGTTACGGGGGGGCAGGGGAGAACACTGAAGCTTTCTTT. It codes for CASSYGGAGENTEAFF. The chain employs TRBV6-2 or TRBV6-3 and TRBJ1-1, with D perhaps TRBD1 (6 bases). CDR1 and CDR2 from the germline V gene are MNHEY and SVGEGT. CDR3 length: 16 residues. Trimming cost V 2 bases and J 1 base, with 14 bases left between them.

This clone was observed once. Here the CDR3 reads CASRRASGQGEETQYF. The DNA for the CDR3 is TGCGCCAGCAGGCGGGCCTCGGGACAGGGGGAAGAGACCCAGTACTTC. V is TRBV5-1 and J is TRBJ2-5; TRBD1 matches at 11 bases. Germline assignment: CDR1 SGHRS and CDR2 YFSETQ. V dropped 5 bases and J dropped 3; count of bases not matched to a gene: 9. This CDR3 spans 16 amino acids.

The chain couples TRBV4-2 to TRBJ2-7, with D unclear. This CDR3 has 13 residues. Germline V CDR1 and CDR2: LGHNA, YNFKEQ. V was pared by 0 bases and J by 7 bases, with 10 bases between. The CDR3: CASSQDPVREQYF. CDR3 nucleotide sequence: TGTGCCAGCAGCCAAGATCCGGTAAGAGAGCAGTACTTC.

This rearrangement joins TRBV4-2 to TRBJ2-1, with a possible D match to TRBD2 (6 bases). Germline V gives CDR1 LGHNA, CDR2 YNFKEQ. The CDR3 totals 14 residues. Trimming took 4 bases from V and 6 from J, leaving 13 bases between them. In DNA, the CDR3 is TGTGCCAGCAGCCTCGGAGGACTACTCAATGAGCAGTTCTTC. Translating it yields CASSLGGLLNEQFF.

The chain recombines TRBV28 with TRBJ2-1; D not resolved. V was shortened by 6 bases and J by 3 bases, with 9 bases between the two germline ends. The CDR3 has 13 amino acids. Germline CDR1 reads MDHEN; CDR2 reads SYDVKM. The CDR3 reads CASSYEVYNEQFF. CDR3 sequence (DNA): TGTGCCAGCAGCTATGAGGTCTACAATGAGCAGTTCTTC.

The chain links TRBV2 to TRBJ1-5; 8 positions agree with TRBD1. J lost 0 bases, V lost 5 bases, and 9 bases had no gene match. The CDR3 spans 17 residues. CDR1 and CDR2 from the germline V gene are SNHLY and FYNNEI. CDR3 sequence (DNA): TGTGCCAGCAGTACCGGGACAGGCGCCTATAGCAATCAGCCCCAGCATTTT. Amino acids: CASSTGTGAYSNQPQHF.

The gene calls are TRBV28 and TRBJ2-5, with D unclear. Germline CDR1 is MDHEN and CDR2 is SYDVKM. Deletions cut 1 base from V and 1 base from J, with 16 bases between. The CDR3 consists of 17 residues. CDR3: CASSLSPTVFIQETQYF. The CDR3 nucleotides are TGTGCCAGCAGTTTATCCCCCACAGTATTCATCCAAGAGACCCAGTACTTC.

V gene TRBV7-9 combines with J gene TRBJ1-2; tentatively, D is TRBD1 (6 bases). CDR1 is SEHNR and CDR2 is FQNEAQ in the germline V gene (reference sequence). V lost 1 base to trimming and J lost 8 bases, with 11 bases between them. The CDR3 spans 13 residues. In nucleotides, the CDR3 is TGTGCCAGCAGCTTAGTGGCAGGGGTGGGCTACACCTTC. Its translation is CASSLVAGVGYTF.

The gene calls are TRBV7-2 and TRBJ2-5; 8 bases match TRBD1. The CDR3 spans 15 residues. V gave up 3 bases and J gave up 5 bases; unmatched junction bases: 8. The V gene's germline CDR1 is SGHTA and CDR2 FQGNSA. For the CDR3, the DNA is TGTGCCAGCAGCTTTAGGGCAGGGGGCGGCGAGACCCAGTACTTC. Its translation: CASSFRAGGGETQYF.

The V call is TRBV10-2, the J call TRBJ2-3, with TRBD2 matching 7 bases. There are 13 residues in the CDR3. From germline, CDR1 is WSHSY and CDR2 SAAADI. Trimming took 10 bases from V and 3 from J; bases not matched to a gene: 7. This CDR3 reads CATGSGKTDTQYF. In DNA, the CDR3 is TGCGCCACTGGGAGCGGGAAGACAGATACGCAGTATTTT.

CDR3 DNA: TGTGCCAGCAGATCAGGCCGAGGACACTCTAATGAAAAACTGTTTTTT. It is translated as CASRSGRGHSNEKLFF. The chain carries TRBV27 and TRBJ1-4; tentatively, D is TRBD1 (5 bases). The CDR3 consists of 16 residues. V shed 6 bases and J shed 3 bases, with 17 bases lying between them. Germline V lookup: CDR1 MNHEY, CDR2 SMNVEV (reference sequence).

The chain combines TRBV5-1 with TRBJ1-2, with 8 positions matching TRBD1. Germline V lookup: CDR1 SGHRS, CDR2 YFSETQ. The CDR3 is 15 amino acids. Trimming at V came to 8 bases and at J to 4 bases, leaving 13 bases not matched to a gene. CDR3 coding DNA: TGCGCCAGATTTGGCCTTGGACAGGGCGGCTATGGCTACACCTTC. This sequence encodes CARFGLGQGGYGYTF.

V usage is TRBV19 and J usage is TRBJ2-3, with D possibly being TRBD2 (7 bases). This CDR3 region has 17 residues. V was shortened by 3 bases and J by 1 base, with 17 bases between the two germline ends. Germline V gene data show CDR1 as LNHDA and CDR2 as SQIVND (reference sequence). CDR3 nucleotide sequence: TGTGCCAGTAGTATCAGCGGGACATTGGCGGGCACAGATACGCAGTATTTT. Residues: CASSISGTLAGTDTQYF.

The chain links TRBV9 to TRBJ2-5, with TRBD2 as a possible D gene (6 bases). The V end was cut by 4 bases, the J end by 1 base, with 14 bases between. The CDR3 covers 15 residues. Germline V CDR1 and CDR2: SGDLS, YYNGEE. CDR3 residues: CASSPRGGTQETQYF. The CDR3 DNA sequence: TGTGCCAGCAGCCCTCGGGGCGGGACCCAAGAGACCCAGTACTTC.

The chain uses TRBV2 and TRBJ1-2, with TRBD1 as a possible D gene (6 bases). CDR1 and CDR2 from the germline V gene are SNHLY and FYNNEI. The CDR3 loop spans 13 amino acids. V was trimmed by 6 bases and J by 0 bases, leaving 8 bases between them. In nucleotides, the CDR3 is TGTGCCAGCAGGGGGGCGACTAACTATGGCTACACCTTC. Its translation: CASRGATNYGYTF.

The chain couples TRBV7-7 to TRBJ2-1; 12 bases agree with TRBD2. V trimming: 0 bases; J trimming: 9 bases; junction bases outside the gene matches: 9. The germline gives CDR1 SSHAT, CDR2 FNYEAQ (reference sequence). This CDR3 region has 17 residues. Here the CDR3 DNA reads TGTGCCAGCAGCTTAGCGGGGGAACTAGCGGGAGGAGGTGAGCAGTTCTTC. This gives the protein CASSLAGELAGGGEQFF.

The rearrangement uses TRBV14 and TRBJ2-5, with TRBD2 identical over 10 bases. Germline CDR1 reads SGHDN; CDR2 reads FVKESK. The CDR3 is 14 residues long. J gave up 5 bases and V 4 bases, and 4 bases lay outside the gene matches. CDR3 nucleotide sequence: TGTGCCAGCAGCCCGCCGGGACTAGCGGAGACCCAGTACTTC. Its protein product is CASSPPGLAETQYF.

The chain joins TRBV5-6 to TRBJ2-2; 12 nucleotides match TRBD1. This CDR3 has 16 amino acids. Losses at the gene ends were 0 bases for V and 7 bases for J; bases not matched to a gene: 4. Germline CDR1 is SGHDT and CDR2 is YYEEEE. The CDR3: CASSLAGQGANGELFF. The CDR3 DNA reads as TGTGCCAGCAGCTTGGCGGGACAGGGGGCGAACGGGGAGCTGTTTTTT.

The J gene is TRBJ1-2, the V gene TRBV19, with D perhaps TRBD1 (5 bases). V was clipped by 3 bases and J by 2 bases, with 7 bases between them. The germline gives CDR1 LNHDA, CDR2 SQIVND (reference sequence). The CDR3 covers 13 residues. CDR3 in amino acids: CASSISGNYGYTF. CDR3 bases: TGTGCCAGTAGTATCTCAGGGAACTATGGCTACACCTTC. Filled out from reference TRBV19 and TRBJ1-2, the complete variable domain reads DGGITQSPKYLFRKEGQNVTLSCEQNLNHDAMYWYRQDPGQGLRLIYYSQIVNDFQKGDIAEGYSVSREKKESFPLTVTSAQKNPTAFYLCASSISGNYGYTFGSGTRLTVV.

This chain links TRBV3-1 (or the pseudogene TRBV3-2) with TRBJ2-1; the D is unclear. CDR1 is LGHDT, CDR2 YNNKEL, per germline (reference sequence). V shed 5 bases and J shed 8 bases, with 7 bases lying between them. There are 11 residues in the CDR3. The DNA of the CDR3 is TGTGCCAGCAGCGCATTAGATGAGCAGTTCTTC. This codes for CASSALDEQFF.

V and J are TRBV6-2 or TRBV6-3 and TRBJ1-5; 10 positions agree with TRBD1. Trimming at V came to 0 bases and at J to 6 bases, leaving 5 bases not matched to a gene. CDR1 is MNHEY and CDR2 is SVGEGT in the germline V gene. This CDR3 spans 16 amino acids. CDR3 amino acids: CASSYSGQGFSQPQHF. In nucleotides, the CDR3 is TGTGCCAGCAGTTACTCGGGACAGGGGTTCAGTCAGCCCCAGCATTTT.

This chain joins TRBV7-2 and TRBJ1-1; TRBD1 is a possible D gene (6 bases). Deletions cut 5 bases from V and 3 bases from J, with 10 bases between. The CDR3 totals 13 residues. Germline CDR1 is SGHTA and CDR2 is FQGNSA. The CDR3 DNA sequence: TGTGCCAGCAGCGCGAACAGGGACACTGAAGCTTTCTTT. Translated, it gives CASSANRDTEAFF.

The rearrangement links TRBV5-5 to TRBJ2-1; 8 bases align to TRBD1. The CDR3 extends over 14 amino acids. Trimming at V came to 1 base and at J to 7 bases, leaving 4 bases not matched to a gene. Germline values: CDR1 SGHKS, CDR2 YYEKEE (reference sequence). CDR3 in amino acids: CASSLRQGANEQFF. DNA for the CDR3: TGTGCCAGCAGCTTGAGGCAGGGGGCGAATGAGCAGTTCTTC.

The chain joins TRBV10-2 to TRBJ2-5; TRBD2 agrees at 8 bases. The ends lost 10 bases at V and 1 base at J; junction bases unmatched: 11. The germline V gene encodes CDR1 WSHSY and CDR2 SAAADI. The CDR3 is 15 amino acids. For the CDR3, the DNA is TGCGCCATCTCGTGGGGGCGGGGGGTCCAAGAGACCCAGTACTTC. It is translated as CAISWGRGVQETQYF.

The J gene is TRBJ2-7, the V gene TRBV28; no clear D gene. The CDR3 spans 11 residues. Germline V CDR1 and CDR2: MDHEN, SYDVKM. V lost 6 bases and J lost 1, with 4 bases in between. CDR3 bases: TGTGCCAGCAGAACATCCTACGAGCAGTACTTC. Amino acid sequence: CASRTSYEQYF.

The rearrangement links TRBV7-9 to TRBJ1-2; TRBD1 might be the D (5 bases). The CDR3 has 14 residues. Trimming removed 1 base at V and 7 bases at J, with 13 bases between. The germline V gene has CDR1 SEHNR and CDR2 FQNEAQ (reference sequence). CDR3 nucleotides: TGTGCCAGCAGCTTAGTCTCAGGGCACGGTGGCTACACCTTC. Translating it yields CASSLVSGHGGYTF.

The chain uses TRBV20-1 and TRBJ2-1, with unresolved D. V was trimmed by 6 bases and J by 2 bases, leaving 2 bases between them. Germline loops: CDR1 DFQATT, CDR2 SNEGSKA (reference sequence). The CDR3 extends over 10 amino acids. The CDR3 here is CSATYNEQFF. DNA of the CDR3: TGCAGTGCCACCTACAATGAGCAGTTCTTC.